The 8 T cell receptor beta chains given below trace back to one sample, sequenced in a study of T cells in Graves' hyperthyroidism and ophthalmopathy. TCR beta CDR3 sequences were amplified from RNA transcripts. HTBI primers were the set used in a first-round RT-PCR of the TCR CDR3. A single record per CDR3 protein comes from TCRdb applying MiXCR to the multiplex PCR reads. The profile shows 500,000 to 750,000 distinct CDR3 sequences, 15% to 17% of them singletons. Sequenced input: blood. These receptors were taken from a woman in her twenties or thirties with Graves' hyperthyroidism.

This clonotype turned up a few times. This chain links TRBV19 with TRBJ2-7; 8 bases match TRBD1. Germline assignment: CDR1 LNHDA and CDR2 SQIVND (reference sequence). V dropped 10 bases and J dropped 5; count of bases not matched to a gene: 19. The CDR3 has 16 residues. CDR3 DNA: TGTGCCACTGGACAGGGCTACGGCCGGCTCAAAAACGAGCAGTACTTC. Translating it yields CATGQGYGRLKNEQYF. The entire variable domain, with the rest obtained from reference TRBV19 and TRBJ2-7, is as follows: DGGITQSPKYLFRKEGQNVTLSCEQNLNHDAMYWYRQDPGQGLRLIYYSQIVNDFQKGDIAEGYSVSREKKESFPLTVTSAQKNPTAFYLCATGQGYGRLKNEQYFGPGTRLTVT.

The CDR3 here is CSARDSRGAYNSPLHF. In DNA form, the CDR3 reads TGCAGTGCTAGAGATTCAAGGGGCGCCTATAATTCACCCCTCCACTTT. This chain joins TRBV20-1 and TRBJ1-6; a weak D match, TRBD1 (5 bases). The CDR3 runs to 16 residues. Germline lookup yields CDR1 DFQATT and CDR2 SNEGSKA (reference sequence). Trimming left V 0 bases short and J 2 bases short, with 11 bases between.

This clonotype was seen ten or more times. CDR3 sequence reads: CASSLAWGRIPEGNIQYF. DNA of the CDR3: TGCGCCAGCAGCTTGGCCTGGGGCCGAATCCCTGAGGGTAACATTCAGTACTTC. The rearrangement uses TRBV5-1 and TRBJ2-4; D is tentatively TRBD1 or TRBD2 (5 bases each). V was cut by 0 bases and J by 7 bases, with 23 bases left in between. The V gene's germline CDR1 is SGHRS and CDR2 YFSETQ. The CDR3 runs 18 residues.

There are many counts of this clonotype. This sequence joins TRBV28 and TRBJ2-7, with 8 bases matching TRBD1. V gave up 6 bases and J gave up 0 bases; unmatched junction bases: 10. This CDR3 spans 16 amino acids. Per the germline V gene, CDR1 is MDHEN and CDR2 is SYDVKM. The CDR3 reads CASSLLRTGSSYEQYF. In nucleotides, the CDR3 is TGTGCCAGCAGCCTCCTGAGGACAGGGAGCTCCTACGAGCAGTACTTC.

Ten or more counts support this clonotype. The chain employs TRBV20-1 and TRBJ2-3; 12 nucleotides line up with TRBD2. Germline CDR1 and CDR2: DFQATT and SNEGSKA (reference sequence). The ends lost 3 bases at V and 4 bases at J; junction bases unmatched: 5. This CDR3 is built from 15 residues. The CDR3 loop reads CSARLAGGGADTQYF. The CDR3 nucleotides are TGCAGTGCTAGGCTAGCGGGAGGGGGCGCAGATACGCAGTATTTT.

This clonotype was recorded many times. The chain employs TRBV2 and TRBJ2-7; D uncertain. V lost 7 bases to trimming and J lost 2 bases, with 18 bases between them. The CDR3 contains 15 residues. Germline assignment: CDR1 SNHLY and CDR2 FYNNEI. The CDR3 region is CASNPNLDVAYEQYF. The CDR3 nucleotides are TGTGCCAGCAACCCGAACTTGGACGTTGCCTACGAGCAGTACTTC.

This clonotype has only a few counts. The V and J genes are TRBV6-5 and TRBJ2-3, with 11 bases that match TRBD2. This CDR3 is 18 amino acids long. Per the germline V gene, CDR1 is MNHEY and CDR2 is SVGAGI. The V and J ends lost 0 bases and 1 base, in that order; junction bases with no gene match: 6. The CDR3 bases are TGTGCCAGCAGTTACTCGTTCCTAGCGGGAGGCGGCACAGATACGCAGTATTTT. Its protein is CASSYSFLAGGGTDTQYF.

This clonotype appeared a few times. This chain joins TRBV11-2 and TRBJ2-3; TRBD2 aligns across 13 bases. V shed 0 bases and J 6 bases; nucleotides not matched to a gene: 18. Germline CDR1 reads SGHAT; CDR2 reads FQNNGV. CDR3 length: 21 residues. The CDR3: CASSLDPPSTSGREVSDTQYF. The CDR3 DNA reads TGTGCCAGCAGCTTAGACCCGCCCTCAACTAGCGGGAGGGAGGTATCGGATACGCAGTATTTT. Supplemented by reference TRBV11-2 and TRBJ2-3, the full variable domain reads EAGVAQSPRYKIIEKRQSVAFWCNPISGHATLYWYQQILGQGPKLLIQFQNNGVVDDSQLPKDRFSAERLKGVDSTLKIQPAKLEDSAVYLCASSLDPPSTSGREVSDTQYFGPGTRLTVL.